A selection of T cell receptor beta chains follows, all from one sample in a study of shared clonotypes between healthy human individuals. Generated by immunoSEQ multiplex PCR, the TCRdb table keeps only in-frame clones and is missing some. The sample lists approximately 2,300,000 clones, under 95% occurring once. The material sequenced was naive CD4+ T cells from PBMCs. These receptors originate from a man aged 18 to 30 in good health. Some clones in this sample may be carry-over from other donors' samples. Both conserved end residues are part of each CDR3. A D gene is named only where the DNA matches it firmly. Rows give clone size only sometimes, using once, few, many, or a class for an expanded clone.

-	TRBJ2-1	TRBV28	-	CASSLFPGNSYNEQFF	TGTGCCAGCAGTTTATTTCCAGGGAACTCCTACAATGAGCAGTTCTTC
once	TRBJ2-3	TRBV6-5	-	CASSYSSYPTDTQYF	TGTGCCAGCAGTTACTCGTCCTACCCCACAGATACGCAGTATTTT
-	TRBJ2-1	TRBV15	-	CATSRLEVRNNEQFF	TGTGCCACCAGCAGGCTCGAGGTTAGGAACAATGAGCAGTTCTTC
-	TRBJ1-2	TRBV2	TRBD1	CASTREGALGYGYTF	TGTGCCAGCACCCGGGAGGGGGCCTTGGGCTATGGCTACACCTTC
-	TRBJ1-2	TRBV5-4	-	CASSPQPGPRSGGYTF	TGTGCCAGCAGCCCACAGCCGGGACCGAGATCTGGTGGCTACACCTTC
few	TRBJ2-5	TRBV18	-	CASSGTLYQETQYF	TGTGCCAGCTCAGGGACATTGTACCAAGAGACCCAGTACTTC
-	TRBJ1-1	TRBV27	-	CASSFGGSMMNTEAFF	TGTGCCAGCAGTTTCGGGGGGTCAATGATGAACACTGAAGCTTTCTTT
-	TRBJ2-1	TRBV9	TRBD2	CASSVTSGRVYNEQFF	TGTGCCAGCAGCGTAACAAGCGGGAGGGTCTACAATGAGCAGTTCTTC
few	TRBJ1-1	TRBV30	-	CAWTKGPLRTEAFF	TGTGCCTGGACCAAGGGACCCTTGAGGACTGAAGCTTTCTTT
-	TRBJ2-1	TRBV5-1	-	CASSLVGPGRRYNEQFF	TGCGCCAGCAGCTTGGTGGGACCCGGACGCCGGTACAATGAGCAGTTCTTC
-	TRBJ2-7	TRBV9	-	CASSTKGTLSGSEQYF	TGTGCCAGCAGCACAAAAGGGACCCTCTCCGGTAGTGAGCAGTACTTC
-	TRBJ2-7	TRBV19	-	CASSREQYF	TGTGCCAGTAGTAGGGAGCAGTACTTC
-	TRBJ1-2	TRBV19	-	CASSRRGADYGYTF	TGTGCCAGTAGTCGGAGGGGAGCAGACTATGGCTACACCTTC
-	TRBJ2-2	TRBV7-3	-	CASKPSANTGELFF	TGTGCCAGCAAACCCTCGGCGAACACCGGGGAGCTGTTTTTT
once	TRBJ2-1	TRBV5-4	-	CASSLSRDNEQFF	TGTGCCAGCAGCTTAAGTCGAGACAATGAGCAGTTCTTC
-	TRBJ1-1	TRBV7-3	-	CASSLLAQGDTEAFF	TGTGCCAGCAGCTTACTGGCACAGGGTGACACTGAAGCTTTCTTT
-	TRBJ1-1	TRBV7-9	-	CASSPTWGRDTEAFF	TGTGCCAGCAGCCCCACCTGGGGGAGGGACACTGAAGCTTTCTTT
once	TRBJ2-2	TRBV7-2	-	CASSPSGVGTGELFF	TGTGCCAGCAGCCCTTCGGGAGTTGGGACCGGGGAGCTGTTTTTT
few	TRBJ1-1	TRBV6-5	-	CASIRGTEAFF	TGTGCCAGCATTCGGGGCACTGAAGCTTTCTTT
once	TRBJ2-7	TRBV7-2	-	CASSPTRNAYEQYF	TGTGCCAGCAGCCCAACGCGGAACGCCTACGAGCAGTACTTC
-	TRBJ2-3	TRBV9	TRBD2	CASSGGGSTDTQYF	TGTGCCAGCTCTGGCGGGGGTAGCACAGATACGCAGTATTTT
-	TRBJ1-1	TRBV5-1	-	CASSLSWASRTFF	TGCGCCAGCAGCTTGTCCTGGGCATCGAGGACTTTCTTT
-	TRBJ2-1	TRBV6-5	-	CASRIGLANNEQFF	TGTGCCAGCAGGATAGGACTGGCAAACAATGAGCAGTTCTTC
-	TRBJ1-4	TRBV7-9	-	CASSLETNEKLFF	TGTGCCAGCAGCTTAGAAACTAATGAAAAACTGTTTTTT
-	TRBJ2-3	TRBV5-4	-	CASSATGASTDTQYF	TGTGCCAGCAGCGCGACGGGGGCTAGCACAGATACGCAGTATTTT
-	TRBJ2-1	TRBV5-6	-	CASSLVGRVNYNEQFF	TGTGCCAGCAGCTTGGTCGGCAGGGTTAACTACAATGAGCAGTTCTTC
few	TRBJ1-5	TRBV6-4	-	CASSPDAKNQPQHF	TGTGCCAGCAGTCCGGACGCAAAAAATCAGCCCCAGCATTTT
-	TRBJ2-1	TRBV2	TRBD2	CASRGEGIQFF	TGTGCCAGCAGGGGGGAGGGTATTCAGTTCTTC
-	TRBJ1-5	TRBV5-6	-	CASSAMQENQPQHF	TGTGCCAGCAGCGCCATGCAGGAGAATCAGCCCCAGCATTTT
-	TRBJ2-1	TRBV9	TRBD2	CASSAGTSGSINEQFF	TGTGCCAGCAGCGCAGGGACTAGCGGGAGTATCAATGAGCAGTTCTTC
-	TRBJ1-4	TRBV5-1	-	CASSSGGRNEKLFF	TGCGCCAGCAGCTCGGGGGGCAGGAATGAAAAACTGTTTTTT
-	TRBJ2-7	TRBV7-8	TRBD1	CASSLEGTGAYEQYF	TGTGCCAGCAGCTTAGAGGGAACAGGGGCCTACGAGCAGTACTTC
-	TRBJ1-4	TRBV28	TRBD1	CASRDYGQGSEKLFF	TGTGCCAGCAGGGACTACGGACAGGGGTCCGAAAAACTGTTTTTT
-	TRBJ2-1	TRBV7-3	-	CASSLSGPVRGNEQFF	TGTGCCAGCAGCTTAAGCGGGCCTGTAAGGGGCAATGAGCAGTTCTTC
-	TRBJ1-2	TRBV28	-	CASSPRTHGYTF	TGTGCCAGCAGTCCCCGGACCCATGGCTACACCTTC
-	TRBJ1-4	TRBV7-9	-	CASSPRDEKLFF	TGTGCCAGCAGCCCCCGAGACGAAAAACTGTTTTTT
-	TRBJ2-5	TRBV5-1	-	CASSPEVWGETQYF	TGCGCCAGCAGCCCGGAAGTGTGGGGGGAGACCCAGTACTTC
-	TRBJ1-2	TRBV28	TRBD1	CATRRQGDYGYTF	TGTGCCACCCGCCGACAGGGAGACTATGGCTACACCTTC
-	TRBJ2-2	TRBV5-4	-	CASSLGVGGGAGELFF	TGTGCCAGCAGCTTAGGTGTTGGCGGGGGCGCCGGGGAGCTGTTTTTT
once	TRBJ2-1	TRBV2	-	CASGIPANEQFF	TGTGCCAGCGGGATCCCGGCTAATGAGCAGTTCTTC
-	TRBJ1-1	TRBV29-1	TRBD1	CSVDRGMNTEAFF	TGCAGCGTAGACAGGGGCATGAACACTGAAGCTTTCTTT
-	TRBJ2-7	TRBV7-2	-	CASSLRRLAYEQYF	TGTGCCAGCAGCTTAAGACGGCTAGCCTACGAGCAGTACTTC
once	TRBJ2-7	TRBV14	TRBD2	CASRHSSGREYEQYF	TGTGCCAGCAGACATTCTAGCGGGAGGGAATACGAGCAGTACTTC
-	TRBJ2-5	TRBV28	-	CAPDLSETQYF	TGTGCCCCGGACCTCAGTGAGACCCAGTACTTC
-	TRBJ2-2	TRBV7-9	-	CASSLDRASGELFF	TGTGCCAGCAGCTTAGACAGGGCAAGCGGGGAGCTGTTTTTT
-	TRBJ2-1	TRBV4-3	TRBD2	CASSQTSGTFYNEQFF	TGCGCCAGCAGCCAGACTAGCGGAACTTTTTACAATGAGCAGTTCTTC
-	TRBJ2-7	TRBV7-2	-	CASSLGVFSYEQYF	TGTGCCAGCAGCTTAGGGGTATTCTCCTACGAGCAGTACTTC
-	TRBJ2-3	TRBV5-8	-	CASSAGDPFTDTQYF	TGTGCCAGCAGCGCCGGGGATCCTTTCACAGATACGCAGTATTTT
-	TRBJ2-1	TRBV2	-	CASTRENEQFF	TGTGCCAGCACTCGAGAAAATGAGCAGTTCTTC
-	TRBJ2-1	TRBV29-1	-	CSVARGGYNEQFF	TGCAGCGTTGCCCGTGGGGGCTACAATGAGCAGTTCTTC
-	TRBJ2-7	TRBV28	-	CASPPPQGGSYEQYF	TGTGCCAGTCCCCCCCCGCAGGGGGGGTCCTACGAGCAGTACTTC